A selection of T cell receptor beta chains follows, all from one sample in a study of tumor-infiltrating lymphocytes in oesophageal squamous cell carcinoma. TCRdb reanalysed the PCR reads using MiXCR and keeps one entry per CDR3 protein. Among about 21,000 distinct CDR3 sequences, around 40% were seen once, and the ten largest hold 15% to 20%. What was sequenced was esophageal tumor tissue. The receptors were sampled from a male donor with esophageal squamous cell carcinoma. Both conserved end residues are part of each CDR3. Fields, in order: J gene, D gene, V gene, clone size, CDR3 protein, CDR3 DNA. A D gene is named only where the DNA matches it firmly. Clone size is not always given. Where it is, it says once, few, many or a class for expanded clones.

j_gene: TRBJ2-5
d_gene: TRBD2
v_gene: TRBV7-6
abundance: .
CDR3aa: CASSPVGGNEQYF
CDR3nt: TGTGCCAGCAGCCCGGTGGGGGGGAATGAGCAGTACTTC

j_gene: TRBJ2-1
d_gene: .
v_gene: TRBV5-8
abundance: many
CDR3aa: CASSPGGGEQFF
CDR3nt: TGTGCCAGCAGCCCTGGGGGCGGTGAGCAGTTCTTC

j_gene: TRBJ1-4
d_gene: .
v_gene: TRBV7-9
abundance: medium-sized
CDR3aa: CASSLGTGSNEKLFF
CDR3nt: TGTGCCAGCAGCTTAGGTACAGGGTCTAATGAAAAACTGTTTTTT

j_gene: TRBJ2-7
d_gene: TRBD1
v_gene: TRBV12-3/TRBV12-4
abundance: many
CDR3aa: CASSLRGGGQGVDEQYF
CDR3nt: TGTGCCAGCAGTTTAAGGGGAGGGGGACAGGGCGTCGACGAGCAGTACTTC

j_gene: TRBJ2-1
d_gene: .
v_gene: TRBV6-6
abundance: .
CDR3aa: CASSYTAGTHSYNEQFF
CDR3nt: TGTGCCAGCAGTTACACCGCCGGGACCCACTCCTACAATGAGCAGTTCTTC

j_gene: TRBJ2-3
d_gene: .
v_gene: TRBV25-1
abundance: few
CDR3aa: CASSASKPNTDTQYF
CDR3nt: TGTGCCAGCAGTGCCTCCAAGCCAAACACAGATACGCAGTATTTT

j_gene: TRBJ2-7
d_gene: TRBD1
v_gene: TRBV7-3
abundance: .
CDR3aa: CASSLRQGGSYEQYF
CDR3nt: TGTGCCAGCAGCCTCCGACAGGGGGGCTCCTACGAGCAGTACTTC

j_gene: TRBJ2-3
d_gene: .
v_gene: TRBV11-1
abundance: .
CDR3aa: CASSPRSTGTDTQYF
CDR3nt: TGTGCCAGCAGCCCCCGGTCGACCGGGACAGATACGCAGTATTTT

j_gene: TRBJ1-2
d_gene: .
v_gene: TRBV12-3/TRBV12-4
abundance: .
CDR3aa: CARSPVKNYGYTF
CDR3nt: TGTGCCAGAAGTCCTGTGAAGAACTATGGCTACACCTTC

j_gene: TRBJ2-3
d_gene: TRBD1
v_gene: TRBV2
abundance: .
CDR3aa: CASSEARQGAPDTQYF
CDR3nt: TGTGCCAGCAGTGAAGCGCGACAGGGGGCCCCAGATACGCAGTATTTT

j_gene: TRBJ1-1
d_gene: .
v_gene: TRBV9
abundance: once
CDR3aa: CASSEEGKMNTEAFF
CDR3nt: TGTGCCAGCAGCGAGGAGGGGAAAATGAACACTGAAGCTTTCTTT

j_gene: TRBJ2-7
d_gene: .
v_gene: TRBV7-6
abundance: .
CDR3aa: CASTATNGEGHEQYF
CDR3nt: TGTGCCAGCACCGCGACTAACGGAGAGGGGCACGAGCAGTACTTC

j_gene: TRBJ2-5
d_gene: .
v_gene: TRBV7-4
abundance: once
CDR3aa: CASSPPQEVDGAETQYF
CDR3nt: TGTGCCAGCAGCCCCCCCCAGGAAGTAGACGGAGCAGAGACCCAGTACTTC

j_gene: TRBJ2-1
d_gene: .
v_gene: TRBV7-6
abundance: .
CDR3aa: CASSFFQEADNEQFF
CDR3nt: TGTGCCAGCAGCTTCTTCCAGGAGGCTGACAATGAGCAGTTCTTC

j_gene: TRBJ2-1
d_gene: TRBD1
v_gene: TRBV11-2
abundance: many
CDR3aa: CASSLEDRGTLGEQFF
CDR3nt: TGTGCCAGCAGCTTAGAGGACAGGGGAACCCTGGGGGAGCAGTTCTTC

j_gene: TRBJ2-5
d_gene: TRBD2
v_gene: TRBV7-2
abundance: .
CDR3aa: CASSLQAGVQETQYF
CDR3nt: TGTGCCAGCAGCTTACAAGCGGGGGTTCAAGAGACCCAGTACTTC

j_gene: TRBJ2-3
d_gene: .
v_gene: TRBV28
abundance: many
CDR3aa: CASRLVSDTQYF
CDR3nt: TGTGCCAGCAGACTAGTATCAGATACGCAGTATTTT

j_gene: TRBJ2-1
d_gene: .
v_gene: TRBV7-2
abundance: few
CDR3aa: CASSLLLLSYNEQFF
CDR3nt: TGTGCCAGCAGCTTACTCTTGCTATCCTACAATGAGCAGTTCTTC

j_gene: TRBJ2-5
d_gene: .
v_gene: TRBV14
abundance: few
CDR3aa: CASSQDWGKLETQYF
CDR3nt: TGTGCCAGCAGCCAAGATTGGGGTAAATTGGAGACCCAGTACTTC

j_gene: TRBJ2-7
d_gene: TRBD2
v_gene: TRBV4-1
abundance: .
CDR3aa: CASSQVVAGGIYNEQYF
CDR3nt: TGCGCCAGCAGCCAAGTTGTCGCGGGAGGGATATACAATGAGCAGTACTTC

j_gene: TRBJ2-2
d_gene: TRBD2
v_gene: TRBV4-3
abundance: .
CDR3aa: CASSQGAGGKYTGELFF
CDR3nt: TGCGCCAGCAGCCAAGGGGCGGGGGGGAAGTACACCGGGGAGCTGTTTTTT

j_gene: TRBJ2-1
d_gene: .
v_gene: TRBV7-3
abundance: .
CDR3aa: CASSLKVAGGNNEQFF
CDR3nt: TGTGCCAGCAGCTTAAAAGTGGCAGGGGGGAACAATGAGCAGTTCTTC

j_gene: TRBJ2-7
d_gene: TRBD2
v_gene: TRBV20-1
abundance: many
CDR3aa: CSADLAGDPYEQYF
CDR3nt: TGCAGTGCTGACCTAGCGGGAGACCCCTACGAGCAGTACTTC

j_gene: TRBJ2-3
d_gene: TRBD2
v_gene: TRBV11-2
abundance: .
CDR3aa: CASSAKLAGGRSADTEYF
CDR3nt: TGTGCCAGCAGCGCCAAACTAGCGGGAGGGCGTAGCGCAGATACGGAGTACTTC

j_gene: TRBJ1-5
d_gene: .
v_gene: TRBV5-5
abundance: many
CDR3aa: CASSLVVGPGNQPQHF
CDR3nt: TGTGCCAGCAGCTTGGTTGTAGGGCCGGGAAATCAGCCCCAGCATTTT

j_gene: TRBJ2-2
d_gene: TRBD2
v_gene: TRBV7-2
abundance: many
CDR3aa: CASSLGLVRSGELFF
CDR3nt: TGTGCCAGCAGCCTCGGACTAGTAAGGTCCGGGGAGCTGTTTTTT

j_gene: TRBJ2-6
d_gene: TRBD1
v_gene: TRBV7-2
abundance: .
CDR3aa: CASSPQGPSSGANVLTF
CDR3nt: TGTGCCAGCAGCCCACAGGGGCCGAGCTCTGGGGCCAACGTCCTGACTTTC

j_gene: TRBJ2-1
d_gene: .
v_gene: TRBV5-8
abundance: .
CDR3aa: CASSPGTATYNEQFF
CDR3nt: TGTGCCAGCAGCCCCGGGACGGCTACCTACAATGAGCAGTTCTTC

j_gene: TRBJ2-7
d_gene: .
v_gene: TRBV12-3/TRBV12-4
abundance: many
CDR3aa: CASSLGQGTEQYF
CDR3nt: TGTGCCAGCAGTTTAGGTCAGGGGACCGAGCAGTACTTC

j_gene: TRBJ2-7
d_gene: TRBD2
v_gene: TRBV7-6
abundance: .
CDR3aa: CASSLGAGGGGSSYEQYF
CDR3nt: TGTGCCAGCAGCTTAGGCGCGGGAGGGGGGGGTTCGTCCTACGAGCAGTACTTC

j_gene: TRBJ1-2
d_gene: .
v_gene: TRBV7-8
abundance: .
CDR3aa: CASSLVMDGYTF
CDR3nt: TGTGCCAGCAGCTTAGTAATGGATGGCTACACCTTC

j_gene: TRBJ1-2
d_gene: .
v_gene: TRBV18
abundance: .
CDR3aa: CASSTTGGQGPGYTF
CDR3nt: TGTGCCAGCTCAACGACCGGTGGGCAGGGACCTGGCTACACCTTC

j_gene: TRBJ2-5
d_gene: TRBD1
v_gene: TRBV28
abundance: many
CDR3aa: CASSSPGQGETQYF
CDR3nt: TGTGCCAGCAGTTCTCCGGGACAGGGCGAGACCCAGTACTTC

j_gene: TRBJ2-7
d_gene: .
v_gene: TRBV6-1
abundance: medium-sized
CDR3aa: CATAGKTNEQYF
CDR3nt: TGTGCCACCGCCGGGAAAACAAACGAGCAGTACTTC

j_gene: TRBJ2-7
d_gene: .
v_gene: TRBV7-6
abundance: .
CDR3aa: CASSLRSTTYEQYF
CDR3nt: TGTGCCAGCAGCCTCAGGTCGACCACCTACGAGCAGTACTTC

j_gene: TRBJ2-7
d_gene: .
v_gene: TRBV10-3
abundance: many
CDR3aa: CAISDGTKGEQYF
CDR3nt: TGTGCCATCAGTGACGGGACGAAAGGCGAGCAGTACTTC

j_gene: TRBJ2-5
d_gene: .
v_gene: TRBV18
abundance: .
CDR3aa: CASSPGLIQETQYF
CDR3nt: TGTGCCAGCTCACCTGGACTGATACAAGAGACCCAGTACTTC

j_gene: TRBJ2-4
d_gene: .
v_gene: TRBV24-1
abundance: few
CDR3aa: CATSERGRAYNEQYF
CDR3nt: TGTGCCACCAGTGAGAGGGGCCGAGCCTACAATGAGCAGTACTTC

j_gene: TRBJ2-3
d_gene: .
v_gene: TRBV15
abundance: .
CDR3aa: CATSREGRGRDTQYF
CDR3nt: TGTGCCACCAGCAGAGAGGGACGGGGGCGAGATACGCAGTATTTT

j_gene: TRBJ2-3
d_gene: .
v_gene: TRBV7-8
abundance: .
CDR3aa: CASSLRSPGQGIIDTQYF
CDR3nt: TGTGCCAGCAGCTTAAGGTCCCCGGGGCAGGGGATAATAGATACGCAGTATTTT

j_gene: TRBJ1-1
d_gene: .
v_gene: TRBV28
abundance: many
CDR3aa: CASSLGGALGAFF
CDR3nt: TGTGCCAGCAGTTTAGGGGGGGCGCTCGGAGCTTTCTTT

j_gene: TRBJ2-5
d_gene: TRBD2
v_gene: TRBV4-1
abundance: .
CDR3aa: CASSQQGLPGETQYF
CDR3nt: TGCGCCAGCAGCCAACAGGGACTACCTGGGGAGACCCAGTACTTC

j_gene: TRBJ2-2
d_gene: TRBD2
v_gene: TRBV28
abundance: many
CDR3aa: CASSLLAGDTGELFF
CDR3nt: TGTGCCAGCAGTTTACTAGCGGGGGACACCGGGGAGCTGTTTTTT

j_gene: TRBJ2-1
d_gene: .
v_gene: TRBV7-3
abundance: .
CDR3aa: CASSLNTYNEQFF
CDR3nt: TGTGCCAGCAGCTTAAACACCTACAATGAGCAGTTCTTC

j_gene: TRBJ2-6
d_gene: .
v_gene: TRBV7-5
abundance: .
CDR3aa: CISVPETLWTSGDPNGNEQFF
CDR3nt: .

j_gene: TRBJ2-3
d_gene: TRBD2
v_gene: TRBV7-2
abundance: few
CDR3aa: CASSRLAGGADTQYF
CDR3nt: TGTGCCAGCAGCCGCCTGGCGGGAGGTGCAGATACGCAGTATTTT

j_gene: TRBJ2-3
d_gene: .
v_gene: TRBV11-2
abundance: many
CDR3aa: CASSLAQGGTDTQYF
CDR3nt: TGTGCCAGCAGCTTAGCGCAGGGCGGCACAGATACGCAGTATTTT